These 16 T cell receptor beta chains came from one sample sequenced in a study of blood T cell repertoires in COVID-19. Using immunoSEQ multiplex PCR, the repertoire was profiled, and TCRdb retains in-frame clones only, with some absent. The sample includes 240,000 or so clones, roughly 80% of them seen just once. The specimen was peripheral blood. All receptors come from a woman older than 75 with acute or convalescent COVID-19.

On this clone: At one end the junction does not follow the germline gene, possibly because of a read error. The rearrangement links TRBV2 to TRBJ2-7; 7 bases match TRBD1. This CDR3 has 15 residues. Germline CDR1 SNHLY, CDR2 FYNNEI. This chain's CDR3 is CAGSRQGPTPYEQYF. CDR3 sequence (DNA): TGTGCCGGCAGTCGACAGGGCCCGACCCCTTACGAGCAGTACTTC.

V usage is TRBV5-1 and J usage is TRBJ1-2; TRBD1 matches at 9 bases. There are 18 residues in the CDR3. J lost 1 base, V lost 0 bases, and 10 bases had no gene match. Germline V lookup: CDR1 SGHRS, CDR2 YFSETQ. The chain's CDR3 is CASSLAPTGGSINYGYTF. The CDR3 nucleotides read TGCGCCAGCAGCTTGGCGCCGACAGGGGGTTCCATTAACTATGGCTACACCTTC.

The chain carries TRBV28 and TRBJ1-2; 7 bases map to TRBD1. Germline V gene sequence: CDR1 MDHEN, CDR2 SYDVKM. The length of the CDR3 is 16 residues. Germline trimming cut 8 bases from V and 1 base from J; bases unmatched to any gene: 13. The CDR3 protein is CASRGGGTPRNYGYTF. The CDR3, as DNA: TGTGCCAGCCGAGGGGGCGGGACACCTCGTAACTATGGCTACACCTTC.

The chain combines TRBV9 with TRBJ1-2, with a weak D call TRBD1 (5 bases). Germline values: CDR1 SGDLS, CDR2 YYNGEE. Trimming left V 6 bases short and J 4 bases short, with 16 bases between. The CDR3 spans 14 residues. The CDR3 bases are TGTGCCAGCACTGCGGGGACTCCTGGCTATGGCTACACCTTC. This codes for CASTAGTPGYGYTF.

V and J are TRBV18 and TRBJ1-4; D gene ambiguous. The CDR3 sequence is 15 residues long. The germline CDR1 and CDR2 sequences are KGHSH and LQKENI. V lost 2 bases and J lost 0, with 7 bases in between. CDR3 protein: CASSPGAATNEKLFF. CDR3 nucleotides: TGTGCCAGCTCACCAGGTGCAGCAACTAATGAAAAACTGTTTTTT.

The chain employs TRBV19 and TRBJ1-4; D might be TRBD1 (6 bases). The CDR3 has 16 amino acids. Germline lookup yields CDR1 LNHDA and CDR2 SQIVND (reference sequence). V lost 6 bases, J lost 1 base, and 15 bases lay in between. The CDR3 region is CASRPGQLGTNEKLFF. CDR3 sequence (DNA): TGTGCCAGTAGGCCGGGACAACTGGGAACTAATGAAAAACTGTTTTTT.

The chain is built from TRBV7-2 and TRBJ1-3; D is perhaps TRBD1 (5 bases). Germline loops: CDR1 SGHTA, CDR2 FQGNSA. The V gene lost 1 base and the J gene lost 0 bases, with 10 bases spanning the gap. This CDR3 is 16 amino acids long. CDR3 coding DNA: TGTGCCAGCAGCTTAGGGCCAGGGCCCTCTGGAAACACCATATATTTT. It encodes CASSLGPGPSGNTIYF.

This rearrangement joins TRBV27 to TRBJ2-3, with TRBD1 matching over 7 bases. The trim removed 6 bases at V and 4 bases at J, leaving 10 bases unmatched. The germline gives CDR1 MNHEY, CDR2 SMNVEV (reference sequence). This CDR3 spans 15 amino acids. The DNA of the CDR3 is TGTGCCAGCAGCTTTATTACAGGGGTTGCAGATACGCAGTATTTT. It is translated as CASSFITGVADTQYF.

This chain joins TRBV16 and TRBJ1-3; D call uncertain. Germline V gene lookup returns CDR1 KGHSY and CDR2 FQNENV. V was pared by 0 bases and J by 2 bases, with 11 bases between. CDR3 size: 16 residues. The CDR3 sequence: CASSQSFDWAGNTIYF. The CDR3 DNA reads TGTGCCAGCAGCCAATCTTTCGACTGGGCTGGAAACACCATATATTTT.

This chain uses TRBV3-1 (or the pseudogene TRBV3-2) with TRBJ1-2; 12 nucleotides agree with TRBD1. V dropped 3 bases and J dropped 7; count of bases not matched to a gene: 9. CDR3 size: 16 residues. Germline loops: CDR1 LGHDT, CDR2 YNNKEL (reference sequence). CDR3 region: CASSQTGTGGSIGYTF. In DNA form, the CDR3 reads TGTGCCAGCAGCCAGACGGGGACAGGGGGCTCAATTGGCTACACCTTC.

The table lists this clone with a count of one. This rearrangement joins TRBV19 to TRBJ1-5, with D perhaps TRBD1 (5 bases). The CDR3 is 15 amino acids. Germline values: CDR1 LNHDA, CDR2 SQIVND (reference sequence). V was clipped by 11 bases and J by 4 bases, with 21 bases between them. CDR3 region: CASSSSGGSNQPQHF. The CDR3 DNA is TGTGCCTCCAGTTCGTCCGGGGGAAGTAATCAGCCCCAGCATTTT.

This clone came up a few times. This chain connects TRBV7-9 to TRBJ2-2; D may be TRBD1 (6 bases). The germline V and J ends were trimmed by 1 base and 5 bases, with 17 bases remaining between them. There are 17 residues in the CDR3. Germline values: CDR1 SEHNR, CDR2 FQNEAQ (reference sequence). CDR3 coding DNA: TGTGCCAGCAGCTTAGAAGCCAGGGGAATAGGAACCGGGGAGCTGTTTTTT. Protein product: CASSLEARGIGTGELFF.

The chain links TRBV19 to TRBJ1-1; maybe TRBD1 (5 bases). Germline CDR1 is LNHDA and CDR2 is SQIVND (reference sequence). The CDR3 extends over 14 amino acids. Deletions cut 7 bases from V and 3 bases from J, with 15 bases between. In DNA, the CDR3 is TGTGCCAGTAACCCGGGGTGGGGGGACACTGAAGCTTTCTTT. This sequence encodes CASNPGWGDTEAFF.

CDR3 sequence (DNA): TGTGCCAGCAGCTTTCAAATTAGCGGGGGGGCGGAGGGTTACGAGCAGTACTTC. It encodes CASSFQISGGAEGYEQYF. The chain is built from TRBV4-2 and TRBJ2-7; 11 bases match TRBD2. Germline assignment: CDR1 LGHNA and CDR2 YNFKEQ. CDR3 length: 18 amino acids. V shed 5 bases, J shed 4 bases, and the junction held 16 bases outside the gene matches.

The rearrangement uses TRBV5-1 and TRBJ2-7, with D possibly being TRBD1 (8 bases). Germline V CDR1 and CDR2: SGHRS, YFSETQ. Trimming pared 5 bases from V and 4 bases from J, leaving 13 bases between. There are 13 residues in the CDR3. The CDR3 region has the DNA TGCGCCAGCAGGGTACAGGGGGGGTACGAGCAGTACTTC. Protein: CASRVQGGYEQYF.

V is TRBV2 and J is TRBJ2-1; D uncertain. Per the germline V gene, CDR1 is SNHLY and CDR2 is FYNNEI. The ends were cut back, 4 bases at V and 1 base at J, with 14 bases in the middle. This CDR3 comprises 16 residues. DNA for the CDR3: TGTGCCAGCAGTGGATCTTTCTGGCAGTCCTACAATGAGCAGTTCTTC. Amino acids: CASSGSFWQSYNEQFF.